The 2 T cell receptor beta chains reported below all come from one sample, sequenced in a study of blood T cell repertoires in COVID-19. Sequencing used immunoSEQ multiplex PCR; TCRdb keeps in-frame clones, though not all of them. The sample consists of around 460,000 clones, 70% to 90% of them appearing once. The sample taken for sequencing was peripheral blood. The receptors originated from a man younger than 35 with COVID-19, enrolled during active disease.

This clone was detected once. V is TRBV7-2 and J is TRBJ2-5, with D tentatively TRBD2 (5 bases). Trimming stripped 6 bases from V and 4 bases from J, with 12 bases between. Germline V gene data show CDR1 as SGHTA and CDR2 as FQGNSA. The CDR3 is 13 residues long. The CDR3: CASSPSGGETQYF. In DNA, the CDR3 is TGTGCCAGCAGTCCCAGCGGAGGAGAGACCCAGTACTTC.

The CDR3 DNA is TGCAGCGCCGGAGACTCGATGACGAACACTGAAGCTTTCTTT. Its translation is CSAGDSMTNTEAFF. The rearrangement links TRBV29-1 to TRBJ1-1, with D uncertain. V was trimmed by 7 bases and J by 1 base, leaving 16 bases between them. The CDR3 totals 14 residues. Germline V gene data show CDR1 as SQVTM and CDR2 as ANQGSEA.